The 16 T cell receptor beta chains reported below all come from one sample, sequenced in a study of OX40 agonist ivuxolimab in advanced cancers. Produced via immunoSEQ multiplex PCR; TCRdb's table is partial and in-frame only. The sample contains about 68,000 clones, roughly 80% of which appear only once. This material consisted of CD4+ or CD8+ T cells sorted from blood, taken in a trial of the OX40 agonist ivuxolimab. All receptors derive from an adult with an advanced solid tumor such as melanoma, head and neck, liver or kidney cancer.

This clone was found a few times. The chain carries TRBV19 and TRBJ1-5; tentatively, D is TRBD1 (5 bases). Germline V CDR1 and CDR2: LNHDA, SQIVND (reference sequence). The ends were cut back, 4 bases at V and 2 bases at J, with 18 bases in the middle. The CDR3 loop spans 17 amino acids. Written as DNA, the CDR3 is TGTGCCAGTAGTAAATGGGGCGCGGGGGTGGGCAATCAGCCCCAGCATTTT. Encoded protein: CASSKWGAGVGNQPQHF. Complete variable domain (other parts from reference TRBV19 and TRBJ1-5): DGGITQSPKYLFRKEGQNVTLSCEQNLNHDAMYWYRQDPGQGLRLIYYSQIVNDFQKGDIAEGYSVSREKKESFPLTVTSAQKNPTAFYLCASSKWGAGVGNQPQHFGDGTRLSIL.

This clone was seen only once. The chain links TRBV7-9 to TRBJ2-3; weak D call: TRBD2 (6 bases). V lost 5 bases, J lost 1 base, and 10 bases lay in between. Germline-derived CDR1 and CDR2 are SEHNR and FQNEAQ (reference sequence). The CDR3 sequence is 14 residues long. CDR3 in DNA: TGTGCCAGCAGCCAAGGGACTGGCACAGATACGCAGTATTTT. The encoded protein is CASSQGTGTDTQYF.

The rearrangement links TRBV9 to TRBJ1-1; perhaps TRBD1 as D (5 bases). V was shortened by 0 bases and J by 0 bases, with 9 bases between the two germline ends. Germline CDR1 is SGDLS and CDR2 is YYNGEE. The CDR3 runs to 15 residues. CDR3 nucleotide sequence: TGTGCCAGCAGCGTAGACGGGGGGATGAACACTGAAGCTTTCTTT. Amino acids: CASSVDGGMNTEAFF.

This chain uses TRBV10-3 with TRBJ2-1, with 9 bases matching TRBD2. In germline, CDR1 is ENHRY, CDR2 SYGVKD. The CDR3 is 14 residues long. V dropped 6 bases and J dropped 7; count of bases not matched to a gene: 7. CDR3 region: CAISAGGGWNEQFF. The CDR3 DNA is TGTGCCATCAGCGCGGGAGGGGGGTGGAATGAGCAGTTCTTC.

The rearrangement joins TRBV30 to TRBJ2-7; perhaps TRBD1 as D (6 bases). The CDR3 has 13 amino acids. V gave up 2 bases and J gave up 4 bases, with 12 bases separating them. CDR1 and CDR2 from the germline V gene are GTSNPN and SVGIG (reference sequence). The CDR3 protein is CAWSRQVGYEQYF. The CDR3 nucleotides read TGTGCCTGGAGTAGACAGGTCGGGTACGAGCAGTACTTC.

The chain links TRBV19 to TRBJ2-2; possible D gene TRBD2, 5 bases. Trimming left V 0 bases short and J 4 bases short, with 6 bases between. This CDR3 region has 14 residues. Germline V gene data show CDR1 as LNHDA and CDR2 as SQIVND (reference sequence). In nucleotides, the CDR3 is TGTGCCAGTAGTATAGACCGGGGCACCGGGGAGCTGTTTTTT. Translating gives CASSIDRGTGELFF.

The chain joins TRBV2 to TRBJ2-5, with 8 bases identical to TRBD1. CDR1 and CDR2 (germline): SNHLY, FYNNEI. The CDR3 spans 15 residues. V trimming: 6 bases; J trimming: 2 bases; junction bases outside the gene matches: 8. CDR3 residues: CASSLQGGYQETQYF. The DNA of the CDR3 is TGTGCCAGCAGCCTACAGGGGGGTTATCAAGAGACCCAGTACTTC.

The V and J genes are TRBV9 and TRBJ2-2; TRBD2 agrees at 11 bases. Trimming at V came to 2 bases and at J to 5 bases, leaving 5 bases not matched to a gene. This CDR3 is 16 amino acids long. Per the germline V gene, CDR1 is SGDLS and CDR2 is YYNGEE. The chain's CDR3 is CASSVSLAGGTGELFF. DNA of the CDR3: TGTGCCAGCAGCGTTAGCCTAGCGGGGGGAACCGGGGAGCTGTTTTTT. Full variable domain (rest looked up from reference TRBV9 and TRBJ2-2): DSGVTQTPKHLITATGQRVTLRCSPRSGDLSVYWYQQSLDQGLQFLIQYYNGEERAKGNILERFSAQQFPDLHSELNLSSLELGDSALYFCASSVSLAGGTGELFFGEGSRLTVL.

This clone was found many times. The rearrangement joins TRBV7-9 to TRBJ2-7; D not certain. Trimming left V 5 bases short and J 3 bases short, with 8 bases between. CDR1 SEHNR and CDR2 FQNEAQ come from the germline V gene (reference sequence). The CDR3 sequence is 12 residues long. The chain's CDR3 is CASSLLHYEQYF. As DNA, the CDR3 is TGTGCCAGCAGCCTTCTGCACTACGAGCAGTACTTC.

CDR3 sequence reads: CSVARTSGRKQFF. CDR3 DNA sequence: TGCAGCGTTGCCCGGACTAGCGGGAGGAAGCAGTTCTTC. This sequence joins TRBV29-1 and TRBJ2-1; TRBD2 aligns across 14 bases. Trimming removed 4 bases from V and 11 bases from J; junction bases left unmatched: 4. The CDR3 loop spans 13 amino acids. Germline CDR1 and CDR2: SQVTM and ANQGSEA.

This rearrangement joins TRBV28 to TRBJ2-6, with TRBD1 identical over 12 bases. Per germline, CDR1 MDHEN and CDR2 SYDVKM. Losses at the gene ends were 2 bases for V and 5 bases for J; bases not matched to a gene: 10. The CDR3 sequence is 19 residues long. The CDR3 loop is CASSLPGQGAASRANVLTF. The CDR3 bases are TGTGCCAGCAGTTTACCGGGACAGGGGGCCGCCTCGCGGGCCAACGTCCTGACTTTC.

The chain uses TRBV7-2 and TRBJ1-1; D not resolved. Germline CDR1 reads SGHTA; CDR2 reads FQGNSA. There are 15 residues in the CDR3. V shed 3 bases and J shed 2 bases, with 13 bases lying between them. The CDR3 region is CASSFGGQLNTEAFF. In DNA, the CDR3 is TGTGCCAGCAGCTTTGGCGGTCAGCTTAACACTGAAGCTTTCTTT.

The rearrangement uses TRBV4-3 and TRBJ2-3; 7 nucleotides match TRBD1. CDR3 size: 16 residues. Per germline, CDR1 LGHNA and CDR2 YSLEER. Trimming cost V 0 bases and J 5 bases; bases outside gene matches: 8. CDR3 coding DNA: TGCGCCAGCAGCCAAGATACGGGACAGAACCGAGATACGCAGTATTTT. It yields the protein CASSQDTGQNRDTQYF.

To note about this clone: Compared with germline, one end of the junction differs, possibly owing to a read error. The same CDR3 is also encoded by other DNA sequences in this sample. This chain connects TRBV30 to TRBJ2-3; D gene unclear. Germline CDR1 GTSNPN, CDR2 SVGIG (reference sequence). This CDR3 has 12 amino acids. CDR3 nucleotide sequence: TGTGCCTGGATGATCGGTGCAGATACACAGTATTTT. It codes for CAWMIGADTQYF.

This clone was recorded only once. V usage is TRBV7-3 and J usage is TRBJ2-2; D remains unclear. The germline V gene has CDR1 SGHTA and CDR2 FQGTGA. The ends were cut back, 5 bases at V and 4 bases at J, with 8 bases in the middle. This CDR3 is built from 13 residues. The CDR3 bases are TGTGCCAGCAGCCTCCATAGCACCGGGGAGCTGTTTTTT. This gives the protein CASSLHSTGELFF.

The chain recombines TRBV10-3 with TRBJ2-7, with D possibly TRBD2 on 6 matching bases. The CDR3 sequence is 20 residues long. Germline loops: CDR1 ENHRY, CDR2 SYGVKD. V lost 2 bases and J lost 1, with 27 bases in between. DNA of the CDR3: TGTGCCATCAGTGAGCCCCACGGGAGCGAACCGAACTTTTATTCCTACGAGCAGTACGTC. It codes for CAISEPHGSEPNFYSYEQYV.